These 15 T cell receptor beta chains originate from one sample sequenced in a study of blood T cell repertoires in COVID-19. The method was immunoSEQ multiplex PCR; TCRdb's version includes in-frame clones alone and lacks a portion of them. The sample lists around 150,000 clones, 80% to 90% occurring once. Material for sequencing was peripheral blood. These receptors all come from a man between 65 and 79 years old with acute or convalescent COVID-19.

This clone was seen more than once but under ten times. This chain uses TRBV2 with TRBJ2-7; TRBD1 is a possible D gene (6 bases). V was trimmed by 1 base and J by 4 bases, leaving 11 bases between them. Per the germline V gene, CDR1 is SNHLY and CDR2 is FYNNEI. The CDR3 consists of 14 residues. The CDR3 DNA follows: TGTGCCAGCAGTGAAGTACAGGGTGGGTACGAGCAGTACTTC. As protein: CASSEVQGGYEQYF.

The rearrangement joins TRBV4-1 to TRBJ2-3; 13 bases agree with TRBD2. The CDR3 runs 16 residues. Germline V gene data show CDR1 as MGHRA and CDR2 as YSYEKL. V shed 4 bases, J shed 2 bases, and the junction held 3 bases outside the gene matches. The CDR3 bases are TGCGCCAGCAGCCTAACTAGCGGGAGGGCCACAGATACGCAGTATTTT. This gives the protein CASSLTSGRATDTQYF.

This clone showed up just once. V gene TRBV4-3 combines with J gene TRBJ1-1; D is possibly TRBD1 (6 bases). From germline, CDR1 is LGHNA and CDR2 YSLEER. The CDR3 contains 14 residues. V lost 1 base, J lost 2 bases, and 8 bases lay in between. The CDR3 sequence: CASSQGTANTEAFF. The CDR3 nucleotides read TGCGCCAGCAGCCAAGGGACAGCAAACACTGAAGCTTTCTTT.

In this sample, this clone turned up once. V usage is TRBV9 and J usage is TRBJ1-6, with 11 bases fitting TRBD1. The CDR3 loop spans 14 amino acids. Germline V gives CDR1 SGDLS, CDR2 YYNGEE. V lost 3 bases, J lost 10 bases, and 3 bases stayed unmatched. CDR3 protein: CASSGTGGNSPLHF. The DNA for the CDR3 is TGTGCCAGCAGCGGGACAGGGGGCAACTCACCCCTCCACTTT.

The CDR3 loop reads CASSSLDRTYEQYF. Here the CDR3 DNA reads TGTGCCAGTAGTTCATTGGACAGGACTTACGAGCAGTACTTC. The J gene is TRBJ2-7, the V gene TRBV19; 7 positions agree with TRBD1. The junction had 8 bases not matched to a gene; V was cut back by 5 bases and J by 4 bases. CDR3 length: 14 amino acids. Germline lookup yields CDR1 LNHDA and CDR2 SQIVND (reference sequence).

This clone was counted a single time. The rearrangement uses TRBV18 and TRBJ1-1; 7 positions match TRBD1. Germline assignment: CDR1 KGHSH and CDR2 LQKENI. V was pared by 2 bases and J by 2 bases, with 5 bases of the junction left unmatched. CDR3 size: 15 residues. CDR3 residues: CASSPREGGNTEAFF. The CDR3 DNA is TGTGCCAGCTCACCAAGGGAAGGGGGCAACACTGAAGCTTTCTTT.

The CDR3 spells CASGSSELTYNEQFF. Written as DNA, the CDR3 is TGTGCCAGCGGGTCCAGCGAGTTAACCTACAATGAGCAGTTCTTC. This chain joins TRBV28 and TRBJ2-1; D gene uncertain. The CDR3 spans 15 residues. V lost 8 bases, J lost 2 bases, and 16 bases lay in between. Germline values: CDR1 MDHEN, CDR2 SYDVKM.

The table lists this clone with a few counts. This sequence joins TRBV18 and TRBJ1-5, with D tentatively TRBD1 (6 bases). V was trimmed by 1 base and J by 3 bases, leaving 7 bases between them. CDR3 length equals 14 residues. Germline V gene lookup returns CDR1 KGHSH and CDR2 LQKENI. The CDR3 DNA sequence: TGTGCCAGCTCACCACGACAGGACAATCAGCCCCAGCATTTT. This gives the protein CASSPRQDNQPQHF.

The rearrangement uses TRBV28 and TRBJ2-7, with 7 nucleotides matching TRBD1. The ends lost 5 bases at V and 6 bases at J; junction bases unmatched: 10. This CDR3 contains 14 residues. Germline-derived CDR1 and CDR2 are MDHEN and SYDVKM. CDR3 coding DNA: TGTGCCAGCAGTGAGTCGGACAGGCCTTCCGAGCAGTACTTC. It encodes CASSESDRPSEQYF.

The V gene is TRBV19, the J gene TRBJ1-6, with D tentatively TRBD1 (5 bases). The CDR3 loop spans 13 amino acids. The germline CDR1 and CDR2 sequences are LNHDA and SQIVND (reference sequence). V lost 9 bases and J 7 bases, leaving 13 bases between the germline ends. The CDR3 DNA follows: TGTGCCAGCCCCTCAGGGCGGAATTCACCCCTCCACTTT. It yields the protein CASPSGRNSPLHF.

J is TRBJ2-6 and V is TRBV11-2; no firm D call. Germline V gives CDR1 SGHAT, CDR2 FQNNGV. The length of the CDR3 is 17 residues. Trimming took off 3 bases at V and 0 bases at J, with 12 bases between the two ends. CDR3 DNA: TGTGCCAGCAGCTTGAAGCCAGGTAGCTCTGGGGCCAACGTCCTGACTTTC. This codes for CASSLKPGSSGANVLTF.

To note about this clone: The sample contains more than one DNA sequence encoding this CDR3. The chain recombines TRBV12-5 with TRBJ2-1; 10 bases fit TRBD2. Germline lookup yields CDR1 LGHNT and CDR2 FRNRAP. The CDR3 sequence is 15 residues long. With V trimmed by 1 base and J by 5 bases, 2 bases remained unmatched. The CDR3 loop reads CASGLGLAGDNEQFF. For the CDR3, the DNA is TGTGCTAGTGGTTTGGGGCTAGCGGGAGACAATGAGCAGTTCTTC.

This rearrangement joins TRBV19 to TRBJ2-1, with 13 bases identical to TRBD2. V trimming: 7 bases; J trimming: 3 bases; junction bases outside the gene matches: 6. CDR3 length: 16 amino acids. In germline, CDR1 is LNHDA, CDR2 SQIVND (reference sequence). The CDR3 is CASTGGLAGLYNEQFF. CDR3 in DNA: TGTGCCAGTACCGGGGGACTAGCGGGACTCTACAATGAGCAGTTCTTC.

The chain employs TRBV5-1 and TRBJ2-7, with 11 positions matching TRBD2. V was pared by 4 bases and J by 7 bases, with 10 bases of the junction left unmatched. Germline V gene data show CDR1 as SGHRS and CDR2 as YFSETQ. The CDR3 totals 15 residues. The CDR3 loop reads CASSMEVAGGQEQYF. In DNA, the CDR3 is TGCGCCAGCAGCATGGAGGTAGCGGGAGGGCAAGAGCAGTACTTC.

The chain couples TRBV23-1 to TRBJ2-2, with 9 nucleotides matching TRBD1. TRBV23-1 is an open reading frame, and its role is uncertain. The CDR3 runs 15 residues. The junction had 10 bases not matched to a gene; V was cut back by 8 bases and J by 6 bases. Here the CDR3 reads CASPIRQGEPGELFF. The CDR3, as DNA: TGCGCCAGCCCGATTCGACAGGGGGAACCCGGGGAGCTGTTTTTT.